This record covers a single T cell receptor beta chain. These data come from a study of OX40 agonist ivuxolimab in advanced cancers. Study summary: Intravenous ivuxolimab was administered to patients every 2 weeks at 0.01 to 10 mg/kg. Treatment received earlier with anti-PD-1, anti-PD-L1 or anti-CTLA-4 agents was allowed, and under 50% had some.

Per the germline V gene, CDR1 is MGHRA and CDR2 is YSYEKL. CDR3 length: 15 residues. V was pared by 8 bases and J by 0 bases, with 14 bases between. TCRdb's copy holds only in-frame clones and misses some; the assay was immunoSEQ multiplex PCR. Here the sample spans some 50,000 clones, roughly 94% being singletons. The V call is TRBV4-1, the J call TRBJ1-5, with D maybe TRBD1 (5 bases). This receptor was taken from an adult with an advanced solid tumor such as melanoma, head and neck, liver or kidney cancer. The material was CD4+ or CD8+ T cells sorted from blood, obtained in a trial of the OX40 agonist ivuxolimab. For the CDR3, the DNA is TGCGCCAGCCGGGAGGGACCCTATAGCAATCAGCCCCAGCATTTT. It yields the protein CASREGPYSNQPQHF.